This T cell receptor (beta chain) was identified during a study of blood T cell repertoires in COVID-19. Study background: Nucleic acid was either cDNA or gDNA, and it came from T cells, B-cell-depleted T cells, or PBMCs.

Authors' processing steps: Nucleated cell number was recorded as an estimate derived from reference gene primer amplification. Assay used: immunoSEQ multiplex PCR; TCRdb lists only in-frame clones, some missing. V, J and clone size reflect that table, while D and trimming were determined from the DNA. This sample has 140,000 to 150,000 clones, with 86% found just once. Germline CDR1 KGHSH, CDR2 LQKENI. The V and J ends lost 3 bases and 10 bases respectively, with 12 bases between them. This CDR3 is 13 amino acids long. The chain combines TRBV18 with TRBJ1-4, with D perhaps matching TRBD1 (5 bases). The source of this sequence is a man aged 50 to 60 who had recovered from COVID-19. Sequences were obtained from PBMCs or T cells enriched from blood (not recorded which). Here the CDR3 reads CASSPDPQGKLFF. CDR3 nucleotides: TGTGCCAGCTCACCGGACCCCCAGGGAAAACTGTTTTTT.